The text below deals with one T cell receptor beta chain. Antigen unknown. The sample originates from a study of naive and memory T cell subsets. Treatment of the sample: skin biopsy from PPD injection site in Mantoux-positive individual. The library had UMIs added by 3' ligation of an oligonucleotide to TCR cDNA. Skin biopsies came from PPD injection sites in Mantoux-positive individuals. Reverse transcription used DNase-treated unsorted total RNA, aiming for about 1 to 1000 ng. This CDR3 is 14 amino acids long. V shed 5 bases and J shed 6 bases, with 16 bases lying between them. Overall study findings and caveats: Reportedly, tuberculin skin test sites gave far more TCRs than other biopsies.

Ligated cDNA underwent four rounds of PCR with nested alpha and beta constant region primers and SP2. Alpha and beta constant region primers primed reverse transcription for blood and skin samples. One entry per CDR3 protein, called by TCRdb with MiXCR from the UMI-ligation and nested PCR reads. Among fewer than 35,000 distinct CDR3 sequences listed, 6.7% were seen once. This sequence joins TRBV12-3 or TRBV12-4 and TRBJ1-1; maybe TRBD1 (5 bases). This TCR came from an adult in good health. This specimen was skin, taken from a tuberculin skin test site. The CDR3 reads CASSEPGSTPEAFF. The CDR3 region has the DNA TGTGCCAGCAGTGAACCAGGGAGCACCCCTGAAGCTTTCTTT.